This passage covers 8 T cell receptor beta chains from one sample sequenced in a study of shared clonotypes between healthy human individuals. Assay used: immunoSEQ multiplex PCR; TCRdb lists only in-frame clones, some missing. The top ten hold around 1% of the sample, which has some 1,900,000 clones, just under 95% seen once. CD45RO negativity and positive selection for CCR7 defined naive CD8 cells, a population that excluded terminally differentiated effector memory CD45RA+ cells. The sequenced material came from naive CD8+ T cells sorted from blood. All receptors come from a man in his late teens or twenties in good health.

The rearrangement uses TRBV6-5 and TRBJ1-2; perhaps TRBD1 as D (6 bases). The V gene lost 5 bases and the J gene lost 8 bases, with 21 bases spanning the gap. The CDR3 covers 15 residues. The germline V gene has CDR1 MNHEY and CDR2 SVGAGI. Here the CDR3 DNA reads TGTGCCAGCAGTCGGGGCGTCCTCAGGGGCGAAGGCTACACCTTC. Protein: CASSRGVLRGEGYTF.

The rearrangement uses TRBV9 and TRBJ1-1, with D perhaps TRBD1 (6 bases). V lost 0 bases and J 0 bases, leaving 21 bases between the germline ends. The CDR3 is 19 residues long. The germline CDR1 and CDR2 sequences are SGDLS and YYNGEE. CDR3 nucleotides: TGTGCCAGCAGCGTAGGGATTCAGGGGCGGAGTGCCATGAACACTGAAGCTTTCTTT. This encodes CASSVGIQGRSAMNTEAFF.

The chain is built from TRBV9 and TRBJ2-7; maybe TRBD1 (6 bases). The CDR3 is 14 amino acids. CDR1 and CDR2 from the germline V gene are SGDLS and YYNGEE. Between the trimmed V and J ends, which lost 3 bases and 5 bases, there was a span of 15 bases. The DNA for the CDR3 is TGTGCCAGCAGCGAGAAGGGGGATCCTCACGAGCAGTACTTC. It translates to CASSEKGDPHEQYF.

V usage is TRBV6-5 and J usage is TRBJ1-2; TRBD1 might be the D (5 bases). Germline V CDR1 and CDR2: MNHEY, SVGAGI. The ends were cut back, 2 bases at V and 3 bases at J, with 10 bases in the middle. The CDR3 is 14 residues long. The CDR3, as DNA: TGTGCCAGCAGTTACGGGACGGAGGACTATGGCTACACCTTC. Protein: CASSYGTEDYGYTF.

The chain is built from TRBV27 and TRBJ2-2; 9 bases are a match to TRBD2. J gave up 3 bases and V 4 bases, and 9 bases lay outside the gene matches. CDR3 length: 17 amino acids. The germline CDR1 and CDR2 sequences are MNHEY and SMNVEV (reference sequence). The chain's CDR3 is CASSSAGGRVYTGELFF. CDR3 nucleotide sequence: TGTGCCAGCAGTTCGGCCGGCGGGAGGGTTTACACCGGGGAGCTGTTTTTT.

The table lists this clone with a count of one. V usage is TRBV15 and J usage is TRBJ2-7; D remains unclear. Trimming stripped 5 bases from V and 0 bases from J, with 14 bases between. Germline lookup yields CDR1 LNHNV and CDR2 YYDKDF (reference sequence). The CDR3 sequence is 15 residues long. The CDR3 nucleotides are TGTGCCACCAGCGATGGGCCAGATAGCTCCTACGAGCAGTACTTC. Protein sequence: CATSDGPDSSYEQYF.

V gene TRBV5-8 combines with J gene TRBJ1-1, with D unresolved. The CDR3 consists of 13 residues. From germline, CDR1 is SGHTS and CDR2 YDEGEE. The germline V and J ends were trimmed by 1 base and 4 bases, with 8 bases remaining between them. The CDR3 DNA reads as TGTGCCAGCAGCTTGTCCTGGGGCACTGAAGCTTTCTTT. Translated, it gives CASSLSWGTEAFF.

Concerning this clone: The sample contains more than one DNA sequence encoding this CDR3. The CDR3 DNA is TGTGCCAGCAGTGACCTAGCGGGGGGCACAGATACGCAGTATTTT. This sequence encodes CASSDLAGGTDTQYF. The V gene is TRBV6-1, the J gene TRBJ2-3, with TRBD2 matching 10 bases. The V gene end was trimmed by 3 bases and the J gene end by 1 base; junction bases not matched to a gene: 1. Per the germline V gene, CDR1 is MNHNS and CDR2 is SASEGT. The CDR3 is 15 amino acids.